The entry below describes one T cell receptor (beta chain). Its antigen is currently unknown. TCRdb keeps only in-frame clones here, not all; method: immunoSEQ multiplex PCR. The sample shows some 96,000 clones, over 75% of them seen only once. This sample was included in a study of graft-versus-host responses after intestinal transplantation. Study as a whole: Isolated intestinal, liver-intestinal, or multivisceral transplants were what recipients had. Anti-thymocyte globulin induction preceded three to four years of tacrolimus and steroid maintenance in all recipients.

Study-wide points: Some GvH clones appeared in ileal mucosa or blood before recipient bone marrow. Association was observed between peak circulating GvH clone levels and early post-transplant HvG declines.

This TCR came from a human donor who was the organ donor for an intestinal transplant. Specimen: unstimulated CD4+ T cells sorted from spleen or lymph node cells, collected before transplant.

In DNA form, the CDR3 reads TGTGCCAGCAGCGGAACGGGGAATCAGCCCCAGCATTTT. Residues: CASSGTGNQPQHF. The V call is TRBV9, the J call TRBJ1-5, with D uncertain. This CDR3 is 13 amino acids long. CDR1 and CDR2 from the germline V gene are SGDLS and YYNGEE. Trimming pared 3 bases from V and 4 bases from J, leaving 8 bases between.